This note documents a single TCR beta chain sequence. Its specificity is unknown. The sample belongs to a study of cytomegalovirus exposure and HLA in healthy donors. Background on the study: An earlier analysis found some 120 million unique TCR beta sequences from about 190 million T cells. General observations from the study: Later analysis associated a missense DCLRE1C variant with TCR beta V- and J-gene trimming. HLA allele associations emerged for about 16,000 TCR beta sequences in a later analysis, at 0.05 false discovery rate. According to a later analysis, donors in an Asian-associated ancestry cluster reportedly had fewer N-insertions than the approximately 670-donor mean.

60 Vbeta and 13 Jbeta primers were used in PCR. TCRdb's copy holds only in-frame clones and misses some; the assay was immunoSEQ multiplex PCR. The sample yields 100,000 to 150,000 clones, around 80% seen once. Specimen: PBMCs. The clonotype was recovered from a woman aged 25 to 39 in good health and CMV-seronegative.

The CDR3 loop reads CASRRMGGQADTQYF. The DNA of the CDR3 is TGCGCCAGCAGAAGGATGGGGGGGCAGGCAGATACGCAGTATTTT. The chain uses TRBV10-2 and TRBJ2-3; D may be TRBD2 (7 bases). The CDR3 loop spans 15 amino acids. Germline CDR1 WSHSY, CDR2 SAAADI. Trimming cost V 6 bases and J 4 bases, with 17 bases left between them.